A single sample is the source of the 19 T cell receptor beta chains below, sequenced in a study of beta chain features in type 1 diabetes. As every portion of the isolated RNA was reverse transcribed, the sequencing read expressed TCRB transcripts. Only in-frame clones appear in the TCRdb table, and some are missing; sequencing was by immunoSEQ multiplex PCR. The sample lists some 160,000 clones, over 7.5% occurring once. Specimen: central memory CD4+ T cells from blood. The origin of the receptors is a young woman in good health.

The gene calls are TRBV14 and TRBJ1-2; D gene ambiguous. This CDR3 has 14 residues. Germline V gene data show CDR1 as SGHDN and CDR2 as FVKESK. Trimming shortened V by 0 bases and J by 4 bases, and 9 bases separated the two germline ends. As DNA, the CDR3 is TGTGCCAGCAGCCAAGATCCGAGGGCCTATGGCTACACCTTC. This translates into CASSQDPRAYGYTF.

V usage is TRBV5-1 and J usage is TRBJ2-2; weak D call: TRBD1 (5 bases). Germline CDR1 and CDR2: SGHRS and YFSETQ. Trimming cost V 1 base and J 1 base, with 8 bases left between them. The CDR3 loop spans 15 amino acids. In DNA form, the CDR3 reads TGCGCCAGCAGCTTGTCCGGACAGAACACCGGGGAGCTGTTTTTT. Protein: CASSLSGQNTGELFF.

This clone has just a few counts. This sequence joins TRBV9 and TRBJ1-5; the D gene is possibly TRBD1 (5 bases). The CDR3 consists of 12 residues. CDR1 and CDR2 from the germline V gene are SGDLS and YYNGEE. Trimming stripped 8 bases from V and 9 bases from J, with 15 bases between. The CDR3 DNA reads as TGTGCCAGGGGGCCCACTACCATGCCCCAGCATTTT. This gives the protein CARGPTTMPQHF.

In its sample, this clone was seen a few times. This chain links TRBV2 with TRBJ2-1; the D is unclear. Germline loops: CDR1 SNHLY, CDR2 FYNNEI. The CDR3 totals 13 residues. The germline V and J ends were trimmed by 4 bases and 5 bases, with 9 bases remaining between them. Here the CDR3 DNA reads TGTGCCAGCAGTGTCAACAGAAACAATGAGCAGTTCTTC. This encodes CASSVNRNNEQFF.

The gene calls are TRBV6-1 and TRBJ2-1; maybe TRBD1 (6 bases). The CDR3 totals 18 residues. Germline V gene lookup returns CDR1 MNHNS and CDR2 SASEGT. V lost 1 base to trimming and J lost 4 bases, with 20 bases between them. This CDR3 reads CASSEDPSGGAIYNEQFF. DNA of the CDR3: TGTGCCAGCAGTGAAGATCCGTCTGGGGGCGCGATATACAATGAGCAGTTCTTC.

The rearrangement links TRBV5-1 to TRBJ2-1, with 14 bases identical to TRBD2. V lost 4 bases, J lost 7 bases, and 16 bases stayed unmatched. The CDR3 sequence is 19 residues long. Germline V gene sequence: CDR1 SGHRS, CDR2 YFSETQ. CDR3 region: CASSPGLAGASPRANEQFF. The CDR3 DNA follows: TGCGCCAGCAGCCCGGGACTAGCGGGAGCCTCCCCACGAGCGAATGAGCAGTTCTTC. The full variable domain, completed using reference TRBV5-1 and TRBJ2-1, is KAGVTQTPRYLIKTRGQQVTLSCSPISGHRSVSWYQQTPGQGLQFLFEYFSETQRNKGNFPGRFSGRQFSNSRSEMNVSTLELGDSALYLCASSPGLAGASPRANEQFFGPGTRLTVL.

This clone has only a few counts. The rearrangement links TRBV2 to TRBJ1-1; perhaps TRBD1 as D (5 bases). CDR1 and CDR2 (germline): SNHLY, FYNNEI. The germline V and J ends were trimmed by 10 bases and 0 bases, with 15 bases remaining between them. This CDR3 contains 14 residues. The chain's CDR3 is CATQPRVVNTEAFF. The CDR3 DNA sequence: TGTGCCACCCAGCCCAGGGTAGTGAACACTGAAGCTTTCTTT.

The chain combines TRBV2 with TRBJ2-5, with D possibly TRBD2 on 5 matching bases. The ends were cut back, 6 bases at V and 1 base at J, with 12 bases in the middle. The CDR3 is made up of 14 amino acids. Germline V gene lookup returns CDR1 SNHLY and CDR2 FYNNEI. CDR3 sequence reads: CASSRGLIQETQYF. The CDR3 DNA reads as TGTGCCAGCAGCCGCGGACTGATCCAAGAGACCCAGTACTTC.

This clone was counted a few times. This chain uses TRBV6-1 with TRBJ1-1; D gene ambiguous. The CDR3 has 13 amino acids. Germline CDR1 and CDR2: MNHNS and SASEGT. V was pared by 5 bases and J by 4 bases, with 11 bases between. CDR3 coding DNA: TGTGCCAGCAGTCCTCGGGGTGTCACTGAAGCTTTCTTT. This encodes CASSPRGVTEAFF.

The sample holds a few counts of this clone. The CDR3: CASSLNLEKLFF. The CDR3 DNA reads as TGTGCCAGCAGCCTCAACTTGGAAAAACTGTTTTTT. The V gene is TRBV2, the J gene TRBJ1-4; no clear D. Per the germline V gene, CDR1 is SNHLY and CDR2 is FYNNEI. The germline V and J ends were trimmed by 6 bases and 8 bases, with 10 bases remaining between them. The CDR3 consists of 12 residues.

V is TRBV4-2 and J is TRBJ2-3; TRBD2 agrees at 9 bases. Trimming cost V 5 bases and J 4 bases; bases outside gene matches: 4. Germline V gives CDR1 LGHNA, CDR2 YNFKEQ. The CDR3 covers 14 residues. CDR3 sequence reads: CASSSSGRSDTQYF. The CDR3 DNA follows: TGTGCCAGCAGCTCCAGCGGGAGGTCAGATACGCAGTATTTT.

This clone has a handful of counts. The chain employs TRBV7-6 and TRBJ2-5; 8 bases are shared with TRBD1. V gave up 5 bases and J gave up 5 bases; unmatched junction bases: 4. The CDR3 has 13 amino acids. Germline loops: CDR1 SGHVS, CDR2 FNYEAQ. In nucleotides, the CDR3 is TGTGCCAGCAGCCCGGACAGGGACGAGACCCAGTACTTC. This codes for CASSPDRDETQYF.

This clone has a handful of counts. V usage is TRBV27 and J usage is TRBJ1-4; TRBD1 is a possible D gene (5 bases). Trimming removed 5 bases from V and 8 bases from J, with 15 bases in between. CDR1 is MNHEY, CDR2 SMNVEV, per germline (reference sequence). The CDR3 has 14 amino acids. CDR3 in DNA: TGTGCCAGCAGTCCCCGGAGGGGCGGCGAAAAACTGTTTTTT. It codes for CASSPRRGGEKLFF. The full variable domain, in which reference TRBV27 and TRBJ1-4 provide the parts outside the CDR3, is EAQVTQNPRYLITVTGKKLTVTCSQNMNHEYMSWYRQDPGLGLRQIYYSMNVEVTDKGDVPEGYKVSRKEKRNFPLILESPSPNQTSLYFCASSPRRGGEKLFFGSGTQLSVL.

This clone was recorded a few times. The chain recombines TRBV7-6 with TRBJ1-2, with 7 bases identical to TRBD1. In germline, CDR1 is SGHVS, CDR2 FNYEAQ. The V and J ends lost 5 bases and 4 bases, in that order; junction bases with no gene match: 10. The CDR3 is made up of 15 amino acids. The DNA of the CDR3 is TGTGCCAGCAGCACCGAGACAGGGAACCGCTATGGCTACACCTTC. Amino acid sequence: CASSTETGNRYGYTF.

The chain couples TRBV7-2 to TRBJ2-3; 8 positions agree with TRBD1. From germline, CDR1 is SGHTA and CDR2 FQGNSA. The CDR3 contains 13 residues. The J segment lost 12 bases and the V segment lost 1 base, leaving 6 bases of the junction unmatched. CDR3 DNA: TGTGCCAGCAGCTTAGAAGCGACAGGGGCCCAGTATTTT. Translated, it gives CASSLEATGAQYF.

This clone appeared a few times. The J gene is TRBJ1-1, the V gene TRBV2; D gene uncertain. Germline assignment: CDR1 SNHLY and CDR2 FYNNEI. Trimming took off 4 bases at V and 1 base at J, with 7 bases between the two ends. This CDR3 is 13 amino acids long. CDR3 sequence (DNA): TGTGCCAGCAGTGGCGAGTCGAACACTGAAGCTTTCTTT. Its protein product is CASSGESNTEAFF.

This clone has a handful of counts. This sequence joins TRBV4-2 and TRBJ1-1; tentatively, D is TRBD1 (6 bases). This CDR3 contains 14 residues. Germline values: CDR1 LGHNA, CDR2 YNFKEQ. V was trimmed by 7 bases and J by 5 bases, leaving 17 bases between them. The CDR3: CASTLQGVRTEAFF. The CDR3 DNA follows: TGTGCCAGCACCCTACAGGGTGTGAGGACTGAAGCTTTCTTT.

The sample holds a few counts of this clone. V usage is TRBV7-9 and J usage is TRBJ2-1; D might be TRBD2 (5 bases). The germline V gene encodes CDR1 SEHNR and CDR2 FQNEAQ (reference sequence). V was pared by 5 bases and J by 6 bases, with 17 bases between. This CDR3 has 15 amino acids. The CDR3 DNA sequence: TGTGCCAGCAGCATTACACGGGGTACCCCCAATGAGCAGTTCTTC. It encodes CASSITRGTPNEQFF.

The chain is built from TRBV4-3 and TRBJ1-3; D unclear. CDR3 length equals 14 residues. V lost 0 bases to trimming and J lost 3 bases, with 6 bases between them. CDR1 and CDR2 (germline): LGHNA, YSLEER. The CDR3: CASSQERFGNTIYF. CDR3 in DNA: TGCGCCAGCAGCCAAGAGCGCTTTGGAAACACCATATATTTT.